These 16 T cell receptor beta chains originate from one sample sequenced in a study of shared clonotypes between healthy human individuals. Sequenced by immunoSEQ multiplex PCR; TCRdb stores in-frame clones only, minus some. The sample lists about 1 million clones; about 76% were seen once. The sequenced material came from memory CD4+ T cells sorted from blood. The sample's subset: CD45RA-negative fraction. Receptor source: a man younger than 35 in good health.

This sequence joins TRBV7-2 and TRBJ1-5; no definite D call. The CDR3 spans 16 residues. Germline-derived CDR1 and CDR2 are SGHTA and FQGNSA. Trimming cost V 3 bases and J 0 bases, with 12 bases left between them. CDR3 DNA sequence: TGTGCCAGCAGCTTGGCGGGAGAGTATAGCAATCAGCCCCAGCATTTT. It specifies CASSLAGEYSNQPQHF.

The chain recombines TRBV7-6 with TRBJ2-3, with a tentative D call TRBD2 (6 bases). V was trimmed by 3 bases and J by 4 bases, leaving 8 bases between them. This CDR3 contains 13 residues. In germline, CDR1 is SGHVS, CDR2 FNYEAQ. CDR3 region: CASSFTGADTQYF. CDR3 coding DNA: TGTGCCAGCAGCTTCACGGGGGCAGATACGCAGTATTTT.

The rearrangement uses TRBV9 and TRBJ2-2; no firm D call. This CDR3 is built from 14 residues. V lost 0 bases to trimming and J lost 5 bases, with 8 bases between them. Germline V lookup: CDR1 SGDLS, CDR2 YYNGEE. DNA for the CDR3: TGTGCCAGCAGCGTAGTGGTCACTACCGGGGAGCTGTTTTTT. Translation gives CASSVVVTTGELFF.

Details on this clone: Different DNA sequences within this sample yield the same CDR3. The CDR3 sequence: CASSRDRTYEQYF. CDR3 bases: TGTGCCAGCAGTCGGGACAGGACCTACGAGCAGTACTTC. The chain uses TRBV6-5 and TRBJ2-7, with 8 nucleotides matching TRBD1. The CDR3 has 13 residues. V was clipped by 5 bases and J by 2 bases; unmatched bases: 2. Germline CDR1 and CDR2: MNHEY and SVGAGI.

Concerning this clone itself: Its ends do not fully match the called genes, so a read error is possible. The chain joins TRBV2 to TRBJ2-7; D is perhaps TRBD2 (6 bases). Germline V gene data show CDR1 as SNHLY and CDR2 as FYNNEI. The CDR3 contains 12 residues. CDR3 DNA sequence: TGTGCCACCAGTTATGGAGGGAACGAGCAGTACTTC. Its protein is CATSYGGNEQYF.

The chain combines TRBV6-1 with TRBJ2-7; TRBD2 might be the D (7 bases). V was clipped by 3 bases and J by 0 bases, with 18 bases between them. Germline lookup yields CDR1 MNHNS and CDR2 SASEGT. There are 17 residues in the CDR3. CDR3 residues: CASSDGGRASSSYEQYF. In DNA form, the CDR3 reads TGTGCCAGCAGTGACGGGGGGCGGGCTTCCAGCTCCTACGAGCAGTACTTC.

J is TRBJ2-1 and V is TRBV6-5; 9 bases map to TRBD2. CDR3 length: 14 amino acids. The V gene end was trimmed by 4 bases and the J gene end by 5 bases; junction bases not matched to a gene: 3. The germline gives CDR1 MNHEY, CDR2 SVGAGI. The chain's CDR3 is CASSWKRGDNEQFF. CDR3 nucleotides: TGTGCCAGCAGTTGGAAGCGGGGGGACAATGAGCAGTTCTTC.

The chain uses TRBV5-5 and TRBJ1-6; no reliable D call. Germline assignment: CDR1 SGHKS and CDR2 YYEKEE (reference sequence). This CDR3 has 15 residues. V shed 2 bases and J shed 2 bases, with 8 bases lying between them. The CDR3 nucleotides are TGTGCCAGCAGCTTAAGGCAGCCCTATAATTCACCCCTCCACTTT. Protein sequence: CASSLRQPYNSPLHF.

The V gene is TRBV6-1, the J gene TRBJ2-3, with a tentative D call TRBD2 (6 bases). The germline CDR1 and CDR2 sequences are MNHNS and SASEGT. CDR3 length: 14 residues. Trimming removed 4 bases at V and 1 base at J, with 9 bases between. The CDR3 DNA sequence: TGTGCCAGCAGTGGTGAGCGGGGCACAGATACGCAGTATTTT. It specifies CASSGERGTDTQYF.

A word on this clone: Since a much larger clone is just one base distant, this may be a read error. The rearrangement joins TRBV2 to TRBJ1-2; 9 bases are a match to TRBD1. V shed 6 bases and J 5 bases; nucleotides not matched to a gene: 7. From germline, CDR1 is SNHLY and CDR2 FYNNEI. The CDR3 is made up of 14 amino acids. CDR3: CASSDTGGRYGYTF. CDR3 nucleotides: TGTGCCAGCAGCGATACAGGGGGCCGGTATGGCTACACCTTC.

V is TRBV19 and J is TRBJ2-6; 7 bases map to TRBD1. The CDR3 runs 15 residues. Germline CDR1 LNHDA, CDR2 SQIVND (reference sequence). Trimming cost V 4 bases and J 4 bases; bases outside gene matches: 4. This CDR3 reads CASSTDRTGANVLTF. In nucleotides, the CDR3 is TGTGCCAGTAGTACGGACAGGACCGGGGCCAACGTCCTGACTTTC.

The chain employs TRBV30 and TRBJ2-5; 15 bases align to TRBD2. The CDR3 is made up of 16 amino acids. The J segment lost 2 bases and the V segment lost 0 bases, leaving 1 base of the junction unmatched. The germline V gene encodes CDR1 GTSNPN and CDR2 SVGIG (reference sequence). The CDR3 bases are TGTGCCTGGAGTGTCGGACTAGCGGGGGGGCAAGAGACCCAGTACTTC. This encodes CAWSVGLAGGQETQYF.

This clone occurred a few times. CDR3 sequence: CASSHLGQNTEAFF. In DNA form, the CDR3 reads TGCGCCAGCAGCCATTTAGGACAGAACACTGAAGCTTTCTTT. The chain combines TRBV4-1 with TRBJ1-1; TRBD1 might be the D (5 bases). The CDR3 spans 14 residues. V shed 3 bases and J shed 1 base, with 9 bases lying between them. Per the germline V gene, CDR1 is MGHRA and CDR2 is YSYEKL.

The V gene is TRBV5-1, the J gene TRBJ1-3; D is undetermined. V was cut by 3 bases and J by 1 base, with 8 bases left in between. CDR1 and CDR2 (germline): SGHRS, YFSETQ. There are 14 residues in the CDR3. CDR3 bases: TGCGCCAGCAGCTCCCCGGGGTCTGGAAACACCATATATTTT. The encoded protein is CASSSPGSGNTIYF.

This clone was found a few times. The V gene is TRBV6-6, the J gene TRBJ1-2; no reliable D call. The germline V gene encodes CDR1 MNHNY and CDR2 SVGAGI (reference sequence). V was shortened by 6 bases and J by 0 bases, with 11 bases between the two germline ends. This CDR3 has 14 residues. The DNA of the CDR3 is TGTGCCAGCAGCCCGGACGGGGCTAACTATGGCTACACCTTC. It translates to CASSPDGANYGYTF.

The rearrangement uses TRBV7-2 and TRBJ1-6; tentative D call: TRBD1 (5 bases). In germline, CDR1 is SGHTA, CDR2 FQGNSA. Trimming removed 5 bases from V and 8 bases from J, with 13 bases in between. CDR3 size: 14 residues. CDR3 DNA: TGTGCCAGCAGCCCAGGAAGGGGTGATTCACCCCTCCACTTT. Encoded protein: CASSPGRGDSPLHF. Filled out from reference TRBV7-2 and TRBJ1-6, the complete variable domain reads GAGVSQSPSNKVTEKGKDVELRCDPISGHTALYWYRQSLGQGLEFLIYFQGNSAPDKSGLPSDRFSAERTGGSVSTLTIQRTQQEDSAVYLCASSPGRGDSPLHFGNGTRLTVT.